Sequencing of this T cell receptor (beta chain) was carried out in a study of control samples from healthy donors and cancer patients (dated by TCRdb to about 2020). The CDR3 contains 15 residues, cysteine and phenylalanine counted. CDR3 DNA is the only sequence kept; it has 45 bases, read in frame from the first base. CDR1 MNHEY and CDR2 SVGAGI were looked up in the germline V gene. Trimming costs V 0 bases and J 3 bases, and their ends lie 11 bases apart. The receptor library was made with the immunoSEQ multiplex PCR assay. The clones in this table, taken by TCRdb from immuneACCESS, are in-frame only. Not every clone is retained; where verified, under half of the shortfall comes from an unresolved V gene, and the cause of the rest is unknown. This sample gives 100,000 to 150,000 clones in total; 91% of them show up just once. The ten top clones hold just over 8.5% of the sample. Remarks on this clone: It has no known antigen specificity. Base qualities are missing; no much larger clone stands one base away.

Sequenced input: blood. The TCR originated in a young man in good health. This sequence uses TRBV6-5 and TRBJ1-2, with a tentative D gene TRBD1 over 5 matching bases. The DNA sequence is given as TGTGCCAGCAGTTACTCGTTTGAAGGGGACTATGGCTACACCTTC. Its protein product is CASSYSFEGDYGYTF.